The rows below give T cell receptor beta chains drawn from one sample of a study of CD8+ T cells in alopecia areata. Libraries were prepared by immunoSEQ multiplex PCR; TCRdb keeps only in-frame clonotypes and omits some of them. The data contain about 110,000 clones, approximately 59% of them seen just once; the ten biggest clones take up more than 20%. The sequenced sample was CD8+ T cells sorted from blood. The receptors stem from a human donor in good health. The CDR3 runs from the conserved cysteine through the conserved F or W. The D gene is left open where the match is weak. A row's size may be missing; if present it is once, few, many or a size class.

>TRBJ1-2|.|TRBV29-1|.|12
CSVGWASFGYTF
TGCAGCGTTGGTTGGGCCAGCTTCGGCTACACCTTC
>TRBJ2-7|.|TRBV5-1|TRBD1|13
CASSPTGGYEQYF
TGCGCCAGCAGCCCGACAGGGGGCTACGAGCAGTACTTC
>TRBJ1-3|.|TRBV9|.|19
CASSVTPYSPGSSGNTIYF
TGTGCCAGCAGCGTCACACCCTATTCCCCAGGGAGCTCTGGAAACACCATATATTTT
>TRBJ1-2|.|TRBV11-2|TRBD1|14
CASSEGQGAYGYTF
TGTGCCAGCAGCGAAGGACAGGGGGCTTATGGCTACACCTTC
>TRBJ1-2|.|TRBV6-1|.|15
CASSLRRATNYGYTF
TGTGCCAGCAGTCTCCGACGGGCCACTAACTATGGCTACACCTTC
>TRBJ2-1|once|TRBV13|TRBD2|15
CASSFGGGAGNEQFF
TGTGCCAGCAGCTTCGGCGGGGGTGCTGGCAATGAGCAGTTCTTC
>TRBJ1-2|.|TRBV29-1|.|13
CSVEDSSNYGYTF
TGCAGCGTTGAGGACAGCTCTAACTATGGCTACACCTTC
>TRBJ2-5|.|TRBV5-6|.|13
CASSSGVQETQYF
TGTGCCAGCAGCTCGGGAGTGCAAGAGACCCAGTACTTC
>TRBJ2-1|.|TRBV29-1|.|13
CSVRGADHNEQFF
TGCAGCGTTCGGGGGGCCGACCACAATGAGCAGTTCTTC
>TRBJ2-2|.|TRBV29-1|.|13
CSVPDKNTGELFF
TGCAGCGTTCCGGACAAGAACACCGGGGAGCTGTTTTTT
>TRBJ1-2|once|TRBV7-9|TRBD1|14
CASSATGSAYGYTF
TGTGCCAGCAGCGCGACAGGGTCTGCTTATGGCTACACCTTC
>TRBJ1-2|.|TRBV4-1|TRBD1|14
CASSQDRVNYGYTF
TGCGCCAGCAGCCAGGACAGGGTTAACTATGGCTACACCTTC
>TRBJ2-3|.|TRBV28|.|16
CASSYRGGGRTDTQYF
TGTGCCAGCAGCTACCGAGGAGGGGGCCGGACAGATACGCAGTATTTT
>TRBJ1-2|.|TRBV29-1|.|12
CSVVVLNYGYTF
TGCAGCGTTGTTGTCCTAAACTATGGCTACACCTTC
>TRBJ2-5|once|TRBV5-1|TRBD1|16
CASSSRPDRAVKTQYF
TGCGCCAGCAGCTCCCGCCCGGACAGGGCGGTGAAGACCCAGTACTTC
>TRBJ2-2|.|TRBV7-2|.|13
CASSLGGTGELFF
TGTGCCAGCAGCTTAGGGGGCACCGGGGAGCTGTTTTTT
>TRBJ1-1|.|TRBV5-6|.|14
CASSPGTFNTEAFF
TGTGCCAGCAGTCCCGGGACATTCAACACTGAAGCTTTCTTT
>TRBJ2-5|.|TRBV6-5|.|15
CASSYAGGNQETQYF
TGTGCCAGCAGCTATGCAGGGGGGAACCAAGAGACCCAGTACTTC
>TRBJ2-7|.|TRBV29-1|TRBD2|15
CSVDLAGGTSYEQYF
TGCAGCGTTGATTTAGCGGGGGGAACCTCCTACGAGCAGTACTTC
>TRBJ2-7|.|TRBV7-8|.|14
CASSLVGRSYEQYF
TGTGCCAGCAGCTTAGTGGGCCGATCCTACGAGCAGTACTTC
>TRBJ2-6|.|TRBV9|.|19
CASSAADREGLSGANVLTF
TGTGCCAGCAGCGCTGCGGACAGGGAGGGACTTAGTGGGGCCAACGTCCTGACTTTC
>TRBJ2-7|.|TRBV5-8|TRBD1|17
CASSGTVRGRYIYEQYF
TGTGCCAGCAGCGGGACGGTGAGGGGGCGTTATATCTACGAGCAGTACTTC
>TRBJ2-7|.|TRBV7-9|.|13
CASSPDSAYEQYF
TGTGCCAGCAGCCCCGACTCGGCCTACGAGCAGTACTTC
>TRBJ2-5|.|TRBV4-2|TRBD1|14
CASSTGTARETQYF
TGTGCCAGCAGTACCGGGACAGCGCGCGAGACCCAGTACTTC
>TRBJ2-5|few|TRBV7-9|.|10
CALTAETQYF
TGTGCCCTCACCGCGGAGACCCAGTACTTC
>TRBJ2-5|.|TRBV5-1|.|12
CASSLAQETQYF
TGCGCCAGCAGCTTGGCCCAAGAGACCCAGTACTTC
>TRBJ2-1|.|TRBV25-1|.|15
CASSEGVGSYNEQFF
TGTGCCAGCAGTGAAGGCGTGGGATCCTACAATGAGCAGTTCTTC
>TRBJ1-1|few|TRBV29-1|.|17
CSVDHHSFRRPHTEAFF
TGCAGCGTTGACCACCACAGTTTCCGAAGGCCCCACACTGAAGCTTTCTTT
>TRBJ2-7|.|TRBV27|TRBD1|16
CASSPDRGRYRYEQYF
TGTGCCAGCAGTCCCGACAGGGGCCGATATCGCTACGAGCAGTACTTC
>TRBJ2-7|.|TRBV6-6|.|13
CASSYPSSYEQYF
TGTGCCAGCAGTTACCCGAGCTCCTACGAGCAGTACTTC
>TRBJ1-2|.|TRBV27|.|15
CASSLSGNYNYGYTF
TGTGCCAGCAGTTTATCGGGCAACTATAACTATGGCTACACCTTC
>TRBJ1-5|.|TRBV4-2|.|15
CASSQRVGSNQPQHF
TGTGCCAGCAGCCAACGGGTGGGTAGCAATCAGCCCCAGCATTTT
>TRBJ1-2|.|TRBV5-1|.|12
CASSLAGDGYTF
TGCGCCAGCAGCTTGGCCGGGGATGGCTACACCTTC
>TRBJ2-1|.|TRBV29-1|.|16
CSVEDGGGYSYNEQFF
TGCAGCGTTGAAGATGGAGGTGGCTACTCCTACAATGAGCAGTTCTTC
>TRBJ1-1|.|TRBV2|.|13
CASDWAENTEAFF
TGTGCCAGCGACTGGGCGGAGAACACTGAAGCTTTCTTT
>TRBJ2-7|.|TRBV6-6|.|12
CASKTGSYEQYF
TGTGCCTCCAAGACAGGCTCCTACGAGCAGTACTTC
>TRBJ1-4|.|TRBV13|TRBD1|15
CASSRRQGADEKLFF
TGTGCCAGCAGCCGGCGACAGGGGGCCGATGAAAAACTGTTTTTT
>TRBJ2-7|.|TRBV18|.|16
CASSPYPVGSSYEQYF
TGTGCCAGCTCACCATACCCCGTGGGTAGCTCCTACGAGCAGTACTTC
>TRBJ1-2|.|TRBV2|.|16
CASRLSSGHLSGGYTF
TGTGCCAGCAGGCTCTCCTCGGGACACTTATCGGGTGGCTACACCTTC
>TRBJ2-3|.|TRBV11-1|TRBD1|15
CASSPGTGVTDTQYF
TGTGCCAGCAGCCCCGGGACAGGGGTCACAGATACGCAGTATTTT
>TRBJ1-5|.|TRBV7-9|TRBD1|15
CASSPQTGSNQPQHF
TGTGCCAGCAGCCCACAGACAGGGAGCAATCAGCCCCAGCATTTT
>TRBJ1-3|few|TRBV6-6|.|14
CASSYEVSGNTIYF
TGTGCCAGCAGTTACGAGGTCTCTGGAAACACCATATATTTT
>TRBJ2-5|few|TRBV13|TRBD2|19
CASSSYPGLAGEYQETQYF
TGTGCCAGCAGCTCCTATCCGGGACTAGCGGGGGAGTACCAAGAGACCCAGTACTTC
>TRBJ1-2|.|TRBV7-6|TRBD1|16
CASSIAPGGANYGYTF
TGTGCCAGCAGCATAGCCCCAGGGGGCGCGAACTATGGCTACACCTTC
>TRBJ2-7|once|TRBV13|TRBD1|15
CASSLTGTAFYEQYF
TGTGCCAGCAGTCTTACCGGGACAGCGTTCTACGAGCAGTACTTC
>TRBJ2-5|few|TRBV5-4|TRBD2|14
CASSIGLVGETQYF
TGTGCCAGCAGCATCGGACTAGTAGGGGAGACCCAGTACTTC
>TRBJ2-7|.|TRBV9|TRBD1|15
CASSITGTGFDEQYF
TGTGCCAGCAGCATAACCGGGACAGGGTTCGACGAGCAGTACTTC
>TRBJ2-5|.|TRBV2|.|16
CASRARTSRGQETQYF
TGTGCCAGCAGGGCCCGTACCTCTAGGGGCCAAGAGACCCAGTACTTC
>TRBJ1-1|.|TRBV7-6|.|12
CASSSRNTEAFF
TGTGCCAGCAGCTCGCGGAACACTGAAGCTTTCTTT
>TRBJ2-6|.|TRBV5-6|TRBD2|16
CASSVGLREAWDVLAF
TGTGCCAGCAGCGTCGGGCTTCGGGAGGCTTGGGACGTCCTGGCTTTC
>TRBJ2-7|few|TRBV19|TRBD2|13
CASSIAGGYEQYF
TGTGCCAGTAGTATAGCGGGGGGCTACGAGCAGTACTTC
>TRBJ1-2|.|TRBV18|TRBD1|15
CASSPTGDTYEGYTF
TGTGCCAGCTCACCTACAGGGGATACTTATGAAGGCTACACCTTC
>TRBJ2-7|.|TRBV29-1|.|13
CSVEGAFSYEQYF
TGCAGCGTTGAAGGGGCGTTCTCCTACGAGCAGTACTTC
>TRBJ1-1|few|TRBV19|.|15
CASSQTLGLNTEAFF
TGTGCCAGTAGTCAAACGCTGGGTCTGAACACTGAAGCTTTCTTT
>TRBJ2-7|.|TRBV29-1|.|12
CSVEGAKGEQYF
TGCAGCGTTGAAGGGGCGAAGGGCGAGCAGTACTTC
>TRBJ2-1|.|TRBV7-9|TRBD2|13
CASSSSGDNEQFF
TGTGCCAGCAGCTCAAGCGGGGACAATGAGCAGTTCTTC
>TRBJ2-7|.|TRBV7-9|.|16
CASSLGWQASSYEQYF
TGTGCCAGCAGCTTAGGGTGGCAAGCCAGCTCCTACGAGCAGTACTTC
>TRBJ1-1|.|TRBV7-9|TRBD1|12
CASSRDRVGAFF
TGTGCCAGCAGCCGGGACAGGGTCGGAGCTTTCTTT
>TRBJ1-1|few|TRBV29-1|TRBD1|14
CSVRQGAVNTEAFF
TGCAGCGTTCGACAGGGGGCGGTCAACACTGAAGCTTTCTTT